This T cell receptor (beta chain) appears in the sequencing data of a study of control samples from healthy donors and cancer patients (dated by TCRdb to 2020 to 2021). Points on this clone: There is no known antigen for this receptor. One base away there is no much larger clone; base qualities are not given.

Library method: the immunoSEQ multiplex PCR assay. Sourced from immuneACCESS, this table was stored by TCRdb with only in-frame sequences that have V and J called. A share of the clones is absent; for the studies checked, an unresolved V gene accounts for under half, and the remainder has no known explanation. The sample table lists 150,000 to 180,000 clones, around 95% of them with a count of one. The leading ten clones occupy approximately 6% of the sample. V and J are truncated by 2 bases and 5 bases respectively, leaving an intervening sequence of 19 bases. Looking up the germline V gene (reference sequence) yields CDR1 SGHNT and CDR2 YYREEE. Reading from cysteine to phenylalanine, the CDR3 counts 16 amino acids. Just CDR3 DNA is preserved here, 48 bases in frame from base 1.

Sequencing was carried out using blood. This clonotype was obtained from a man in his forties or fifties in good health. The chain couples TRBV5-4 to TRBJ2-5; D gene: possibly TRBD1, on 5 matching bases. Read as DNA, the sequence is TGTGCCAGCAGCTTCCCCGACCCCAGGGCGGAGGAGACCCAGTACTTC. Translated, it gives CASSFPDPRAEETQYF.